The 26 T cell receptor beta chains given below trace back to one sample, sequenced in a study of blood T cell repertoires in COVID-19. TCRdb's table, derived via immunoSEQ multiplex PCR, lists solely in-frame clones and lacks some. Among almost 400,000 clones listed, roughly 88% were seen once. The sequenced material came from PBMCs or T cells enriched from blood (not recorded which). The receptors here all came from a woman aged 25-40 years with acute COVID-19.

This chain joins TRBV10-1 and TRBJ1-5; 9 bases align to TRBD1. The J segment lost 9 bases and the V segment lost 8 bases, leaving 20 bases of the junction unmatched. The germline gives CDR1 WNHNN, CDR2 SYGVQD (reference sequence). The CDR3 spans 17 residues. The CDR3 DNA reads as TGCGCCAGCCCCGACGGGGCACAGGGGGCAAATGTATGGCCCCAGCATTTT. Its protein product is CASPDGAQGANVWPQHF.

V is TRBV6-5 and J is TRBJ1-4, with 7 bases fitting TRBD1. This CDR3 region has 15 residues. CDR1 is MNHEY, CDR2 SVGAGI, per germline. V shed 10 bases and J 5 bases; nucleotides not matched to a gene: 13. The CDR3 DNA reads as TGTGCCACAGCACTACCGACAGGGACAAATGAAAAACTGTTTTTT. It codes for CATALPTGTNEKLFF.

The J gene is TRBJ1-1, the V gene TRBV19; D not resolved. CDR1 and CDR2 (germline): LNHDA, SQIVND (reference sequence). With 5 bases removed from V and 3 bases from J, the gap between germline ends came to 10 bases. This CDR3 is built from 13 residues. In nucleotides, the CDR3 is TGTGCCAGTAGTTCTACCCGGGACACTGAAGCTTTCTTT. Its protein product is CASSSTRDTEAFF.

The chain has TRBV7-3 and TRBJ2-1; 9 bases are a match to TRBD2. The CDR3 loop spans 14 amino acids. V shed 4 bases and J 7 bases; nucleotides not matched to a gene: 5. Germline CDR1 reads SGHTA; CDR2 reads FQGTGA. CDR3: CASSSFSGGNEQFF. In DNA, the CDR3 is TGTGCCAGCAGCTCCTTCAGCGGGGGGAATGAGCAGTTCTTC.

The rearrangement joins TRBV19 to TRBJ1-2; no definite D call. Trimming pared 4 bases from V and 6 bases from J, leaving 9 bases between. CDR1 LNHDA and CDR2 SQIVND come from the germline V gene (reference sequence). The CDR3 is 12 amino acids. The CDR3 nucleotides are TGTGCCAGTAGTAACCGGGAGGATGGCTACACCTTC. It specifies CASSNREDGYTF.

The chain employs TRBV29-1 and TRBJ2-3; D gene uncertain. The germline V and J ends were trimmed by 5 bases and 0 bases, with 15 bases remaining between them. The germline V gene has CDR1 SQVTM and CDR2 ANQGSEA. This CDR3 has 15 residues. CDR3 protein: CSVPPATASTDTQYF. The CDR3 region has the DNA TGCAGCGTTCCTCCAGCAACAGCTAGCACAGATACGCAGTATTTT.

The chain is built from TRBV9 and TRBJ2-5, with a weak D call TRBD1 (6 bases). V dropped 3 bases and J dropped 2 bases, with 14 bases sitting between them. Germline V CDR1 and CDR2: SGDLS, YYNGEE. The CDR3 is 15 residues long. The chain's CDR3 is CASSEGTGHQETQYF. DNA of the CDR3: TGTGCCAGCAGCGAAGGGACGGGACATCAAGAGACCCAGTACTTC.

The V and J genes are TRBV3-1 (or the pseudogene TRBV3-2) and TRBJ1-6, with unresolved D. CDR3 size: 12 residues. Deletions cut 8 bases from V and 10 bases from J, with 12 bases between. CDR1 is LGHDT and CDR2 is YNNKEL in the germline V gene (reference sequence). The CDR3 nucleotides are TGTGCCAGCGAGGTGAGTATCTCACCCCTCCACTTT. It is translated as CASEVSISPLHF.

The chain employs TRBV4-3 and TRBJ2-3; 16 bases line up with TRBD2. CDR3 length: 18 residues. Germline CDR1 and CDR2: LGHNA and YSLEER. The V and J ends lost 4 bases and 7 bases, in that order; junction bases with no gene match: 11. Written as DNA, the CDR3 is TGCGCCAGCAGCCCGGGACTAGCGGGGGGGCAACTTGAGAATACGCAGTATTTT. Its translation is CASSPGLAGGQLENTQYF.

In nucleotides, the CDR3 is TGTGCCAGCAGCCTTGCAGACGACTCAACTAATGAAAAACTGTTTTTT. It yields the protein CASSLADDSTNEKLFF. The chain employs TRBV3-1 (or the pseudogene TRBV3-2) and TRBJ1-4, with D uncertain. This CDR3 contains 16 residues. V lost 4 bases, J lost 0 bases, and 12 bases lay in between. Germline V gives CDR1 LGHDT, CDR2 YNNKEL (reference sequence).

The genes are TRBV5-1 and TRBJ1-3; 7 nucleotides match TRBD1. Trimming cost V 6 bases and J 0 bases; bases outside gene matches: 6. This CDR3 is built from 15 residues. Germline CDR1 reads SGHRS; CDR2 reads YFSETQ. The CDR3 nucleotides are TGCGCCAGCACCCTGGGGGACAGCTCTGGAAACACCATATATTTT. Its translation: CASTLGDSSGNTIYF. Variable domain in full (rest from reference TRBV5-1 and TRBJ1-3): KAGVTQTPRYLIKTRGQQVTLSCSPISGHRSVSWYQQTPGQGLQFLFEYFSETQRNKGNFPGRFSGRQFSNSRSEMNVSTLELGDSALYLCASTLGDSSGNTIYFGEGSWLTVV.

The chain employs TRBV19 and TRBJ2-7, with a weak D call TRBD1 (6 bases). Between the trimmed V and J ends, which lost 4 bases and 2 bases, there was a span of 15 bases. This CDR3 has 15 residues. Germline V gives CDR1 LNHDA, CDR2 SQIVND (reference sequence). CDR3 loop: CASSTYQTGTYEQYF. The CDR3 bases are TGTGCCAGTAGTACCTATCAGACAGGAACCTACGAGCAGTACTTC.

The chain recombines TRBV27 with TRBJ1-5, with 9 bases lining up with TRBD1. The CDR3 length is 15 residues. V dropped 6 bases and J dropped 2; count of bases not matched to a gene: 5. Per germline, CDR1 MNHEY and CDR2 SMNVEV (reference sequence). The CDR3 is CASRLTGGRNQPQHF. DNA of the CDR3: TGTGCCAGCAGGCTGACAGGGGGACGCAATCAGCCCCAGCATTTT.

Only one count was recorded for this clone. V gene TRBV18 combines with J gene TRBJ1-1; 7 positions match TRBD1. The germline V gene encodes CDR1 KGHSH and CDR2 LQKENI. J lost 1 base, V lost 3 bases, and 8 bases had no gene match. The length of the CDR3 is 16 residues. The CDR3, as DNA: TGTGCCAGCTCACCGCTACCTCGGACAGGGAACACTGAAGCTTTCTTT. Residues: CASSPLPRTGNTEAFF.

V usage is TRBV9 and J usage is TRBJ2-1; D not resolved. The CDR3 sequence is 15 residues long. Germline V gene sequence: CDR1 SGDLS, CDR2 YYNGEE. Trimming removed 4 bases from V and 0 bases from J, with 11 bases in between. CDR3 loop: CASSPTLSSYNEQFF. For the CDR3, the DNA is TGTGCCAGCAGCCCTACTCTGAGCTCCTACAATGAGCAGTTCTTC.

The rearrangement links TRBV29-1 to TRBJ2-1; a weak D match, TRBD1 (5 bases). Germline V gene lookup returns CDR1 SQVTM and CDR2 ANQGSEA. The length of the CDR3 is 14 residues. The V end lost 7 bases, the J end lost 0 bases, and 13 bases lay between the germline ends. The CDR3 is CSGVTVSSYNEQFF. CDR3 sequence (DNA): TGCAGCGGTGTGACAGTTAGCTCCTACAATGAGCAGTTCTTC.

This CDR3 is CASSSWGGALDEQFF. The CDR3 DNA is TGCGCCAGCAGCTCCTGGGGGGGGGCCTTGGATGAGCAGTTCTTC. The chain couples TRBV5-1 to TRBJ2-1, with a weak D call TRBD2 (7 bases). Per germline, CDR1 SGHRS and CDR2 YFSETQ. CDR3 size: 15 residues. The ends were cut back, 3 bases at V and 8 bases at J, with 18 bases in the middle.

J is TRBJ2-2 and V is TRBV7-6, with TRBD1 matching 8 bases. The CDR3 runs to 15 residues. Germline V CDR1 and CDR2: SGHVS, FNYEAQ. The junction had 1 base not matched to a gene; V was cut back by 1 base and J by 3 bases. CDR3 bases: TGTGCCAGCAGCTTAGTGACAGGGGACACCGGGGAGCTGTTTTTT. This encodes CASSLVTGDTGELFF.

V usage is TRBV29-1 and J usage is TRBJ1-3; no clear D. The CDR3 covers 17 residues. Deletions cut 0 bases from V and 0 bases from J, with 15 bases between. Germline CDR1 is SQVTM and CDR2 is ANQGSEA. CDR3 in DNA: TGCAGCGTTGAAGATCGGAGGGAGGACGGCTCTGGAAACACCATATATTTT. Residues: CSVEDRREDGSGNTIYF.

The chain is built from TRBV19 and TRBJ2-3, with 12 bases that match TRBD2. The CDR3 sequence is 17 residues long. V shed 1 base and J 6 bases; nucleotides not matched to a gene: 8. In germline, CDR1 is LNHDA, CDR2 SQIVND (reference sequence). Here the CDR3 reads CASSIVPLAGGSDTQYF. For the CDR3, the DNA is TGTGCCAGTAGTATAGTGCCCCTAGCGGGGGGGTCGGATACGCAGTATTTT.

This sequence joins TRBV7-8 and TRBJ2-3; weak D call: TRBD1 (6 bases). Germline V lookup: CDR1 SGHVS, CDR2 FQNEAQ. V lost 5 bases and J lost 1, with 16 bases in between. The CDR3 is made up of 16 amino acids. CDR3 nucleotide sequence: TGTGCCAGCAGCCCCCGACAGGCCTGGGGCACAGATACGCAGTATTTT. This encodes CASSPRQAWGTDTQYF.

The chain has TRBV5-6 and TRBJ1-1, with D maybe TRBD1 (6 bases). Germline V gene lookup returns CDR1 SGHDT and CDR2 YYEEEE. CDR3 length: 14 residues. V was clipped by 4 bases and J by 1 base, with 11 bases between them. CDR3 in amino acids: CASSPRDTNTEAFF. Written as DNA, the CDR3 is TGTGCCAGCAGCCCTCGGGACACGAACACTGAAGCTTTCTTT.

The rearrangement joins TRBV4-3 to TRBJ1-5; D ambiguous. Looked up from germline, CDR1 is LGHNA and CDR2 is YSLEER. Trimming took 0 bases from V and 3 from J, leaving 12 bases between them. The CDR3 is 16 amino acids. The CDR3 reads CASSQDGPSANQPQHF. The DNA of the CDR3 is TGCGCCAGCAGCCAAGATGGGCCCTCGGCCAATCAGCCCCAGCATTTT.

This clone was counted only a few times. CDR3 sequence reads: CASSTSGPYNEQFF. Here the CDR3 DNA reads TGTGCCAGCAGCACTAGCGGGCCCTACAATGAGCAGTTCTTC. V and J are TRBV4-2 and TRBJ2-1; TRBD2 matches 9 bases. J lost 2 bases, V lost 5 bases, and 1 base had no gene match. Germline V lookup: CDR1 LGHNA, CDR2 YNFKEQ. CDR3 size: 14 residues.

This sequence joins TRBV2 and TRBJ1-1, with D perhaps TRBD1 (5 bases). Deletions cut 6 bases from V and 0 bases from J, with 14 bases between. The CDR3 covers 15 residues. The germline gives CDR1 SNHLY, CDR2 FYNNEI. The CDR3 DNA reads as TGTGCCAGCAGCCCCCGGACACGAATGAACACTGAAGCTTTCTTT. It encodes CASSPRTRMNTEAFF.

The chain uses TRBV7-9 and TRBJ1-2, with D maybe TRBD1 (5 bases). The CDR3 is 14 residues long. CDR1 and CDR2 from the germline V gene are SEHNR and FQNEAQ (reference sequence). V was shortened by 5 bases and J by 2 bases, with 12 bases between the two germline ends. CDR3 protein: CASSHPGGNYGYTF. As DNA, the CDR3 is TGTGCCAGCAGCCACCCGGGGGGGAACTATGGCTACACCTTC.